The T cell receptor beta chain under discussion was sequenced for a study of T cell responses to AZD1222 COVID-19 vaccine. V was trimmed by 2 bases and J by 5 bases, leaving 9 bases between them. The V gene's germline CDR1 is SGHTA and CDR2 FQGNSA. The CDR3 has 14 amino acids. The protocol was immunoSEQ multiplex PCR, while the TCRdb copy is restricted to in-frame clones and leaves out a portion. Of around 140,000 clones listed, around 83% are singletons. This clone has only a few counts. The sequencing here drew on peripheral blood, taken 28 days after the second AZD1222 dose. This sequence was found in an adult who received the AZD1222 COVID-19 vaccine. V gene TRBV7-2 combines with J gene TRBJ2-2; D remains ambiguous. The CDR3 loop is CASSLRARTGELFF. CDR3 sequence (DNA): TGTGCCAGCAGCTTACGGGCGCGGACCGGGGAGCTGTTTTTT.